A selection of T cell receptor beta chains follows, all from one sample in a study of control samples from healthy donors and cancer patients. Profiling relied on immunoSEQ multiplex PCR, and the TCRdb table lists in-frame clones only, not all of them. Here the sample spans more than 20,000 clones, approximately 90% being singletons. Sequenced: PBMCs. These TCRs come from a middle-aged man with lung cancer. Each CDR3 is given with its conserved first and last residue. The D gene is left open where the match is weak. Expanded clones are given a class, and other clones once, few, many or no size at all.

clone_size: NA
v_call: TRBV7-9
d_call: NA
j_call: TRBJ2-5
cdr3_length: 13
cdr3_nt: TGTGCCACGGAGGCAGGGATGGAAGAGACCCAGTACTTC
cdr3_aa: CATEAGMEETQYF

clone_size: NA
v_call: TRBV19
d_call: NA
j_call: TRBJ1-1
cdr3_length: 14
cdr3_nt: TGTGCCACCCTAAGGGGTCCCGGGGGAACTGAAGCTTTCTTT
cdr3_aa: CATLRGPGGTEAFF

clone_size: once
v_call: TRBV6-2/TRBV6-3
d_call: NA
j_call: TRBJ1-1
cdr3_length: 16
cdr3_nt: TGTGCCAGCAGCCGTTTAAAGGGCGGGTTGAACACTGAAGCTTTCTTT
cdr3_aa: CASSRLKGGLNTEAFF

clone_size: few
v_call: TRBV13
d_call: NA
j_call: TRBJ1-5
cdr3_length: 12
cdr3_nt: TGTGCCAGCAGCTTAGGTAATCAGCCCCAGCATTTT
cdr3_aa: CASSLGNQPQHF

clone_size: NA
v_call: TRBV10-1
d_call: NA
j_call: TRBJ2-5
cdr3_length: 9
cdr3_nt: TGCGCCAGGGAGGGACCTCTAAACTTC
cdr3_aa: CAREGPLNF

clone_size: NA
v_call: TRBV9
d_call: NA
j_call: TRBJ2-5
cdr3_length: 13
cdr3_nt: TGTGCCAGCAGCTCTAAACCTGGAGAGACCCAGTACTTC
cdr3_aa: CASSSKPGETQYF

clone_size: NA
v_call: TRBV7-2
d_call: NA
j_call: TRBJ1-6
cdr3_length: 15
cdr3_nt: TGTGCCAGCAGCATACTGACAGGAGGGCAATCACCCCTCCACTTT
cdr3_aa: CASSILTGGQSPLHF

clone_size: NA
v_call: TRBV6-5
d_call: TRBD1
j_call: TRBJ1-1
cdr3_length: 14
cdr3_nt: TGTGCCAGCAGAAAACAGGGGATGAACACTGAAGCTTTCTTT
cdr3_aa: CASRKQGMNTEAFF

clone_size: NA
v_call: TRBV19
d_call: NA
j_call: TRBJ2-1
cdr3_length: 13
cdr3_nt: TGTGCCAGTAGTACGGCGTTAGTGGGTGAGCAGTTCTTC
cdr3_aa: CASSTALVGEQFF

clone_size: NA
v_call: TRBV7-2
d_call: TRBD1
j_call: TRBJ1-5
cdr3_length: 15
cdr3_nt: TGTGCCAGCAGCTCCCGACAGGGTAGCAATCAGCCCCAGCATTTT
cdr3_aa: CASSSRQGSNQPQHF

clone_size: once
v_call: TRBV19
d_call: TRBD1
j_call: TRBJ2-5
cdr3_length: 12
cdr3_nt: TGTGCCTCCGGACAGGGGTTGGAGACCCAGTACTTC
cdr3_aa: CASGQGLETQYF

clone_size: once
v_call: TRBV19
d_call: TRBD1
j_call: TRBJ2-2
cdr3_length: 15
cdr3_nt: TGTGCCAGTAGTATACAGGGGGCGAACACCGGGGAGCTGTTTTTT
cdr3_aa: CASSIQGANTGELFF

clone_size: NA
v_call: TRBV6-6
d_call: TRBD1
j_call: TRBJ1-2
cdr3_length: 16
cdr3_nt: TGTGCCAGCAGTGCCTACGCCGGACAGGGTAACTATGGCTACACCTTC
cdr3_aa: CASSAYAGQGNYGYTF

clone_size: NA
v_call: TRBV5-1
d_call: NA
j_call: TRBJ1-1
cdr3_length: 14
cdr3_nt: TGCGCCAGCAGCGCAACAGGGTTGGGGACTGAAGCTTTCTTT
cdr3_aa: CASSATGLGTEAFF

clone_size: NA
v_call: TRBV3-1/TRBV3-2
d_call: NA
j_call: TRBJ2-7
cdr3_length: 15
cdr3_nt: TGTGCCAGCAGCCAACTAGTGAGGGGCAGCTACGAGCAGTACTTC
cdr3_aa: CASSQLVRGSYEQYF

clone_size: NA
v_call: TRBV10-2
d_call: NA
j_call: TRBJ2-7
cdr3_length: 15
cdr3_nt: TGCGCCAGCAGTCAACCCGGATCTAGAGCGAACGAGCAGTACTTC
cdr3_aa: CASSQPGSRANEQYF

clone_size: NA
v_call: TRBV9
d_call: NA
j_call: TRBJ1-1
cdr3_length: 13
cdr3_nt: TGTGCCAGCAGCGTAGGAGAGGGACTTGAAGCTTTCTTT
cdr3_aa: CASSVGEGLEAFF

clone_size: once
v_call: TRBV7-9
d_call: NA
j_call: TRBJ1-3
cdr3_length: 15
cdr3_nt: TGTGCCAGCAGCTCCTCAGGGGTCAAGCGAGACACCATATATTTT
cdr3_aa: CASSSSGVKRDTIYF

clone_size: NA
v_call: TRBV6-5
d_call: NA
j_call: TRBJ1-5
cdr3_length: 11
cdr3_nt: TGTGCCAGCGGGTACTATCAGCCCCAGCATTTT
cdr3_aa: CASGYYQPQHF

clone_size: NA
v_call: TRBV2
d_call: NA
j_call: TRBJ1-4
cdr3_length: 15
cdr3_nt: TGTGCCAGCAATTATGGGCAGGGGATGGATGAAAAACTGTTTTTT
cdr3_aa: CASNYGQGMDEKLFF

clone_size: few
v_call: TRBV7-6
d_call: NA
j_call: TRBJ2-1
cdr3_length: 13
cdr3_nt: TGTGCCAGCAGCCCGGGGCGGGTTGATGAGCAGTTCTTC
cdr3_aa: CASSPGRVDEQFF

clone_size: NA
v_call: TRBV9
d_call: NA
j_call: TRBJ2-7
cdr3_length: 15
cdr3_nt: TGTGCCAGCAGCGTAGCTACAGGGACTATCTACGAGCAGTACTTC
cdr3_aa: CASSVATGTIYEQYF

clone_size: NA
v_call: TRBV7-8
d_call: NA
j_call: TRBJ1-3
cdr3_length: 19
cdr3_nt: TGTGCCAGCAGCTTAGCGGCTGGCAGGGCCCAACACTCTGGAAACACCATATATTTT
cdr3_aa: CASSLAAGRAQHSGNTIYF

clone_size: NA
v_call: TRBV18
d_call: TRBD1
j_call: TRBJ1-2
cdr3_length: 16
cdr3_nt: TGTGCCAGCTCGCAGGGACAGGGTGTCCTAGACTATGGCTACACCTTC
cdr3_aa: CASSQGQGVLDYGYTF

clone_size: NA
v_call: TRBV18
d_call: NA
j_call: TRBJ2-1
cdr3_length: 15
cdr3_nt: TGTGCCAGCTCACCCCCAACGGGACGATACAATGAGCAGTTCTTC
cdr3_aa: CASSPPTGRYNEQFF

clone_size: once
v_call: TRBV6-1
d_call: TRBD2
j_call: TRBJ2-1
cdr3_length: 13
cdr3_nt: TGTGCCAGCAGTGAAGACCAGCGGGGTGGGAAATTCTTC
cdr3_aa: CASSEDQRGGKFF

clone_size: NA
v_call: TRBV18
d_call: NA
j_call: TRBJ1-1
cdr3_length: 14
cdr3_nt: TGTGCCAGCTCACCCGCAGATGGGGGGACTGAAGCTTTCTTT
cdr3_aa: CASSPADGGTEAFF

clone_size: NA
v_call: TRBV7-3
d_call: TRBD1
j_call: TRBJ1-2
cdr3_length: 17
cdr3_nt: TGTGCCAGCAGCTTAGCTACAGGGGGCATAGTAAACTATGGCTACACCTTC
cdr3_aa: CASSLATGGIVNYGYTF

clone_size: NA
v_call: TRBV15
d_call: TRBD1
j_call: TRBJ1-1
cdr3_length: 15
cdr3_nt: TGTGCCACCAGCAGCCACAGGGGGATGAACACTGAAGCTTTCTTT
cdr3_aa: CATSSHRGMNTEAFF

clone_size: NA
v_call: TRBV30
d_call: NA
j_call: TRBJ2-7
cdr3_length: 16
cdr3_nt: TGTGCCTGGAGTGGGCTGGTTCCGGGGAAAGCCTACGAGCAGTACTTC
cdr3_aa: CAWSGLVPGKAYEQYF

clone_size: NA
v_call: TRBV12-3/TRBV12-4
d_call: NA
j_call: TRBJ1-5
cdr3_length: 12
cdr3_nt: TGTGCCACCGGGCCCGACAATCAGCCCCAGCATTTT
cdr3_aa: CATGPDNQPQHF

clone_size: NA
v_call: TRBV5-6
d_call: NA
j_call: TRBJ1-3
cdr3_length: 14
cdr3_nt: TGTGCCAGCAGCTTGGAAGAAGCTGGAAACACCATATATTTT
cdr3_aa: CASSLEEAGNTIYF

clone_size: NA
v_call: TRBV3-1/TRBV3-2
d_call: NA
j_call: TRBJ2-2
cdr3_length: 17
cdr3_nt: TGTGCCAGCAGCCAAGACCAGGGGCTCTTAGGCACCGGGGAGCTGTTTTTT
cdr3_aa: CASSQDQGLLGTGELFF

clone_size: NA
v_call: TRBV7-9
d_call: NA
j_call: TRBJ1-1
cdr3_length: 15
cdr3_nt: TGTGCCAGCAGCTTCGGTGGGGGGTCTGACACTGAAGCTTTCTTT
cdr3_aa: CASSFGGGSDTEAFF

clone_size: NA
v_call: TRBV7-2
d_call: TRBD2
j_call: TRBJ2-1
cdr3_length: 18
cdr3_nt: TGTGCCAGCAGCAAGCGGACTAGCGGGGGGCGTGTCTACAATGAGCAGTTCTTC
cdr3_aa: CASSKRTSGGRVYNEQFF

clone_size: NA
v_call: TRBV4-1
d_call: NA
j_call: TRBJ1-5
cdr3_length: 19
cdr3_nt: TGCGCCAGCAGCCAAGGGCCCCTGGGAGCGGGGGCCAGCAATCAGCCCCAGCATTTT
cdr3_aa: CASSQGPLGAGASNQPQHF

clone_size: NA
v_call: TRBV6-1
d_call: TRBD2
j_call: TRBJ2-1
cdr3_length: 18
cdr3_nt: TGTGCCAGCAGTGGCCGGGATCATGGACTAGCGGGGGGGCGCGAGCAGTTCTTC
cdr3_aa: CASSGRDHGLAGGREQFF

clone_size: NA
v_call: TRBV6-6
d_call: NA
j_call: TRBJ1-4
cdr3_length: 13
cdr3_nt: TGTGCCACATACAGGGACCAATTTGAAAAACTGTTTTTT
cdr3_aa: CATYRDQFEKLFF

clone_size: NA
v_call: TRBV5-6
d_call: TRBD1
j_call: TRBJ1-2
cdr3_length: 15
cdr3_nt: TGTGCCAGCAATCGGGACAGGGGGATAAAGTATGGCTACACCTTC
cdr3_aa: CASNRDRGIKYGYTF

clone_size: NA
v_call: TRBV6-2/TRBV6-3
d_call: TRBD2
j_call: TRBJ2-3
cdr3_length: 20
cdr3_nt: TGTGCCAGCAGTTACGTGGGCGGGGGGTCGCCCGGGGACCGCACAGATACGCAGTATTTT
cdr3_aa: CASSYVGGGSPGDRTDTQYF

clone_size: NA
v_call: TRBV28
d_call: NA
j_call: TRBJ2-2
cdr3_length: 15
cdr3_nt: TGTGCCAGCAGGTCCCGACCTCCGAACACCGGGGAGCTGTTTTTT
cdr3_aa: CASRSRPPNTGELFF

clone_size: NA
v_call: TRBV7-2
d_call: TRBD2
j_call: TRBJ2-5
cdr3_length: 18
cdr3_nt: TGTGCCAGCAGCCCCGGGCCTAGCGGGGGCCCCCACCAAGAGACCCAGTACTTC
cdr3_aa: CASSPGPSGGPHQETQYF

clone_size: NA
v_call: TRBV4-3
d_call: NA
j_call: TRBJ2-7
cdr3_length: 13
cdr3_nt: TGCGCCAGCAGCCAAGACTATGGGTTCCAGCAGTACTTC
cdr3_aa: CASSQDYGFQQYF

clone_size: NA
v_call: TRBV7-9
d_call: TRBD2
j_call: TRBJ2-7
cdr3_length: 16
cdr3_nt: TGTGCCAGCAGCCGCACCCCGGGACTAGCTCTCGACGAGCAGTACTTC
cdr3_aa: CASSRTPGLALDEQYF

clone_size: once
v_call: TRBV21-1
d_call: NA
j_call: TRBJ1-4
cdr3_length: 17
cdr3_nt: TGTGCCAGCAGCAAAGATACACAGGCAGCAACTAATGAAAAACTGTTTTTT
cdr3_aa: CASSKDTQAATNEKLFF

clone_size: few
v_call: TRBV30
d_call: NA
j_call: TRBJ1-5
cdr3_length: 16
cdr3_nt: TGTGCCTGGAGCGCGACGGGGGCTATGGGAAATCAGCCCCAGCATTTT
cdr3_aa: CAWSATGAMGNQPQHF

clone_size: NA
v_call: TRBV19
d_call: TRBD1
j_call: TRBJ1-2
cdr3_length: 15
cdr3_nt: TGTGCCAGTAGTAAGGACAGGACAAAGAGCGGTGGCTACACCTTC
cdr3_aa: CASSKDRTKSGGYTF

clone_size: NA
v_call: TRBV12-5
d_call: TRBD1
j_call: TRBJ1-1
cdr3_length: 15
cdr3_nt: TGTGCTAGTGGTTTGGACACAGGGGTGGCCACTGAAGCTTTCTTT
cdr3_aa: CASGLDTGVATEAFF

clone_size: NA
v_call: TRBV27
d_call: TRBD2
j_call: TRBJ2-5
cdr3_length: 15
cdr3_nt: TGTGCCAGCAGTTACGTTAGCGGGGTGCGAGAGACCCAGTACTTC
cdr3_aa: CASSYVSGVRETQYF

clone_size: NA
v_call: TRBV7-3
d_call: NA
j_call: TRBJ1-1
cdr3_length: 13
cdr3_nt: TGTGCCAGCAGCCAGGGACAGAACACTGAAGCTTTCTTT
cdr3_aa: CASSQGQNTEAFF

clone_size: NA
v_call: TRBV6-6
d_call: TRBD1
j_call: TRBJ1-1
cdr3_length: 14
cdr3_nt: TGTGCCAGCAGTCCTCAGGGGGCATATAATGAAGCTTTCTTT
cdr3_aa: CASSPQGAYNEAFF

clone_size: NA
v_call: TRBV11-3
d_call: NA
j_call: TRBJ2-5
cdr3_length: 14
cdr3_nt: TGTGCCAGCAGCCGAAGGGACTCCCAAGAGACCCAGTACTTC
cdr3_aa: CASSRRDSQETQYF

clone_size: NA
v_call: TRBV7-2
d_call: TRBD1
j_call: TRBJ2-7
cdr3_length: 15
cdr3_nt: TGTGCCAGCAGCTTGGGACAGGCCTTCTCCTACGAGCAGTACTTC
cdr3_aa: CASSLGQAFSYEQYF